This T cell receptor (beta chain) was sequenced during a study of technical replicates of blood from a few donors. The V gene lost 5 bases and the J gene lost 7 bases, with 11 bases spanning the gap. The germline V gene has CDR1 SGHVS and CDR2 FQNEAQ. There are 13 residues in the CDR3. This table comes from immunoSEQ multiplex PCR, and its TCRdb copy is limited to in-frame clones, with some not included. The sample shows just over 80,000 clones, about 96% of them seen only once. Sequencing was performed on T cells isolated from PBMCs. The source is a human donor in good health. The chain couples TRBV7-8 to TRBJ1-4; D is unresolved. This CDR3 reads CASSPYGGEKLFF. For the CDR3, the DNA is TGTGCCAGCAGCCCCTATGGCGGTGAAAAACTGTTTTTT.